The present TCR beta chain was sequenced within a study of cytomegalovirus exposure and HLA in healthy donors. Germline CDR1 and CDR2: SGHTA and FQGNSA. Trimming removed 8 bases from V and 4 bases from J, with 18 bases in between. The CDR3 extends over 15 amino acids. The repertoire was sequenced with immunoSEQ multiplex PCR; TCRdb's copy has only in-frame clones and lacks some. Of tens of thousands of clones listed, around nine tenths are singletons. The receptor's source is a man aged 18 to 30 in good health and CMV-seronegative. The sample was PBMCs. The chain carries TRBV7-2 and TRBJ2-1, with D uncertain. CDR3 residues: CASGSPKLVYNEQFF. The CDR3 DNA follows: TGTGCCAGCGGTAGCCCCAAGCTGGTTTACAATGAGCAGTTCTTC.